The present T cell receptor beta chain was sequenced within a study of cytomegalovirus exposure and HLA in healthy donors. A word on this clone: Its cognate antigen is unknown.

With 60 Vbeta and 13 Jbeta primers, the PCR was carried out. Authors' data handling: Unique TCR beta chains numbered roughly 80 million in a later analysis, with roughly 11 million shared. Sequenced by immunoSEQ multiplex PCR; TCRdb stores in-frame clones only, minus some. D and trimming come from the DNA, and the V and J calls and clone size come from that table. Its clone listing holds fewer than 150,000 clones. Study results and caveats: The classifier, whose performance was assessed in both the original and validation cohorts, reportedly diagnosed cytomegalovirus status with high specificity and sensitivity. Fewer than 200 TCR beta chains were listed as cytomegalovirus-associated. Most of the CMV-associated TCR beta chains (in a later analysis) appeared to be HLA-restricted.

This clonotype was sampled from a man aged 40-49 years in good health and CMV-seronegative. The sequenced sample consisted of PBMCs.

The CDR3 DNA reads TGCGCCAGCAGCCCAATGGGGGCCGACCCCCAGCATTTT. It is translated as CASSPMGADPQHF. This chain connects TRBV4-1 to TRBJ1-5; D may be TRBD1 (6 bases). Trimming removed 4 bases from V and 10 bases from J, with 14 bases in between. The CDR3 extends over 13 amino acids. The V gene's germline CDR1 is MGHRA and CDR2 YSYEKL.